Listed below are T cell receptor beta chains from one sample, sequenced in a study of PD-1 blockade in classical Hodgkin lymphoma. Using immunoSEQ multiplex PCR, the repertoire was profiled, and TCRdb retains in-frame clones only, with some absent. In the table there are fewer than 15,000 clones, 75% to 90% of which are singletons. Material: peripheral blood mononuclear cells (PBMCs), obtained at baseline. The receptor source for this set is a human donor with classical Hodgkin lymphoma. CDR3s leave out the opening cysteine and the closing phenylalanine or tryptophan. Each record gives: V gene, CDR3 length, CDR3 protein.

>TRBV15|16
ATSRDPTGWGGNEKLF
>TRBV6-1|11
ASSAAFDYEQY
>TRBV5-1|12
ASSSGQVTDEQF
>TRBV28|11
ASRGPGNTEAF
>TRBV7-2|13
ASSPRTGSYNEQF
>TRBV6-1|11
ASAPDFSYEQY
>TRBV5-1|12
ASSSGTGGSEAF
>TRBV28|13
ASSGTTRSYNEQF
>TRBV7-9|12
ASSFRDPAYEQY
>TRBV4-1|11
ASSLAGGDTQY
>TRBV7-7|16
ASRGDGLASRTAYEQY
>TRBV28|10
ASSLRGYGYT
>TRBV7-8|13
ASSLAGGLGTEAF
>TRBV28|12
ASSFLQGTDTQY
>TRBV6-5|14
ASSLLSGGSYNEQF
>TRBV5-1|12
ASSGQGTTGELF
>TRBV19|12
ASSRQRSTDTQY
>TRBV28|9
ASSSPHEQY
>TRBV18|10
ASSLGTDTQY
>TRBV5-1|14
ASSLVDRGDQETQY
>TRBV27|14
ASSWGTGTSTDTQY
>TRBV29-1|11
SVKSSQREKLF
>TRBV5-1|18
ASSLASPGLGSFGTDTQY
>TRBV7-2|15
ASSQRTGGLSTDTQY
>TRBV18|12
ASSPSGQDYGYT
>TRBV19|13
ASSMRTGGAETQY
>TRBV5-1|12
ASQREGQLDTQY
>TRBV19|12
ASSINSGANVLT
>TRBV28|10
ASSLGPTEAF
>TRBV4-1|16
ASSQFSQPSSYNSPLH
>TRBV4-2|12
ASSQDTSNYEQY
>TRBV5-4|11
ASSLYFTGEQY
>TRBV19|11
APSSGFNEKLF
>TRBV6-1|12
ASSVNRGQQPQH
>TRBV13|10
ASSLNRNEQY
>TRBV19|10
ASSIFGGSAF
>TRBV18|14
ASSLAGPPGTGELF
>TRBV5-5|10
ASSLDVGPAF
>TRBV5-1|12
ASSFGDSSYEQY
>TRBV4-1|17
ASSQVVLASPATNEKLF
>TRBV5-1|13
ASKTAGGSNEKLF
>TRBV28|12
ASLTTSGPNEQF
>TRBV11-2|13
ASSYSDGIGYEQY
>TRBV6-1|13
ASITTSGGYNEQF
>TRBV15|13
ATSKRQDSFYEQY